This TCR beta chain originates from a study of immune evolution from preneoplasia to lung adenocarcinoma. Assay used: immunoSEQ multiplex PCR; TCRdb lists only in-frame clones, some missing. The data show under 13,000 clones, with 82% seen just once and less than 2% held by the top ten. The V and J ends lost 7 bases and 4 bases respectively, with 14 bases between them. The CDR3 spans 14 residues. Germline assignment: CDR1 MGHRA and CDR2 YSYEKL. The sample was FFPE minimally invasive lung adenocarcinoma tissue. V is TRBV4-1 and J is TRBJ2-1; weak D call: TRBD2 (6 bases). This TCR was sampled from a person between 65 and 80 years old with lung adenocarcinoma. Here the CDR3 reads CASKVVAEYNEQFF. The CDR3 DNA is TGCGCCAGCAAAGTAGTAGCGGAGTACAATGAGCAGTTCTTC.